The 20 T cell receptor beta chains listed next were all sequenced from one sample in a study of T cell clusters in autoimmune cytopenias. TRB amplification used roughly 250 ng of peripheral blood genomic DNA. One tube held mixed TRB-A and TRB-B primer pools for touch-down PCR. TCRdb reanalyzed the multiplex PCR reads, giving one entry per CDR3 protein sequence and no DNA. The listing records around 9,700 distinct CDR3 sequences. The same specimen was also included in a second study, on T cell repertoires in aging, cancer and after chemotherapy.

Sequencing was carried out using peripheral blood. The receptors come from a human donor in good health.

The chain joins TRBV11-2 to TRBJ2-1; the TCRdb call, TRBD1, lacks DNA for checking. The CDR3 is 15 residues long. Germline values: CDR1 SGHAT, CDR2 FQNNGV. The CDR3 spells CASSPQSWGGNEQFF.

The gene calls are TRBV7-9 and TRBJ1-4; the TCRdb D gene call, TRBD1, has no DNA to confirm it. The CDR3 spans 14 residues. Germline values: CDR1 SEHNR, CDR2 FQNEAQ (reference sequence). The CDR3 loop is CASSTGTVDEKLFF.

The chain recombines TRBV6-2 or TRBV6-3 with TRBJ1-1. CDR1 is MNHEY and CDR2 is SVGEGT in the germline V gene. The CDR3 runs to 15 residues. The CDR3 loop is CASRNLHGGLDEAFF.

This chain links TRBV10-3 with TRBJ2-5. Germline V CDR1 and CDR2: ENHRY, SYGVKD. This CDR3 contains 11 residues. CDR3 amino acids: CAISEGETQYF.

By frequency, this clonotype is medium-sized. V is TRBV29-1 and J is TRBJ1-1; TCRdb's D gene call, TRBD1, goes unchecked for lack of DNA. Germline loops: CDR1 SQVTM, CDR2 ANQGSEA. This CDR3 is 13 amino acids long. The CDR3 sequence: CSAARTGGTEAFF.

The genes are TRBV18 and TRBJ2-2; TCRdb selects TRBD1, and the lack of DNA leaves this call unchecked. This CDR3 has 15 residues. Germline lookup yields CDR1 KGHSH and CDR2 LQKENI. The CDR3 loop is CASSPDSLNTGELFF.

The chain is built from TRBV4-2 and TRBJ2-2; the D call from TCRdb, TRBD1, cannot be confirmed without DNA. The CDR3 spans 17 residues. The germline gives CDR1 LGHNA, CDR2 YNFKEQ. The CDR3 is CASSHPQGWPDTGELFF.

The chain uses TRBV20-1 and TRBJ1-6; the D gene TCRdb calls, TRBD1, cannot be checked with no DNA. CDR1 DFQATT and CDR2 SNEGSKA come from the germline V gene (reference sequence). The CDR3 is made up of 18 amino acids. The CDR3 sequence is CSARDVRQVFSYNSPLHF.

The rearrangement links TRBV11-2 to TRBJ2-3; there is no DNA to check the TCRdb D call of TRBD2. The CDR3 extends over 16 amino acids. Germline V CDR1 and CDR2: SGHAT, FQNNGV. CDR3 sequence: CASSLGAAGGTDTQYF.

V usage is TRBV27 and J usage is TRBJ2-5; TCRdb returns TRBD1, unconfirmable since there is no DNA. From germline, CDR1 is MNHEY and CDR2 SMNVEV (reference sequence). This CDR3 has 13 amino acids. CDR3 residues: CASRLDRGETQYF.

This clonotype is medium-sized by frequency. J is TRBJ2-2 and V is TRBV20-1; TCRdb indicates TRBD1, and absent DNA this call remains unverified. Germline V gene data show CDR1 as DFQATT and CDR2 as SNEGSKA (reference sequence). The CDR3 covers 16 residues. The CDR3 here is CSARVYRGRPGGELFF.

This clonotype is labeled medium-sized based on frequency. This chain's CDR3 is CASTQGLLAYEQYF. V is TRBV6-2 or TRBV6-3 and J is TRBJ2-7; TCRdb picks TRBD1, but there is no DNA to check that call. This CDR3 is 14 amino acids long. Germline V lookup: CDR1 MNHEY, CDR2 SVGEGT.

This clonotype is called medium-sized (0.01 to 0.1%) based on its frequency. The chain combines TRBV7-2 with TRBJ1-1; without DNA, the TCRdb call of TRBD1 cannot be checked. The CDR3 covers 14 residues. The V gene's germline CDR1 is SGHTA and CDR2 FQGNSA. CDR3 residues: CASSFGQGNTEAFF.

This chain joins TRBV27 and TRBJ1-1. From germline, CDR1 is MNHEY and CDR2 SMNVEV (reference sequence). CDR3 size: 14 residues. This CDR3 is CASNSDSLNTEAFF.

This clonotype is identified as medium-sized from frequency. CDR3: CASSSTRTYGYTF. This chain joins TRBV19 and TRBJ1-2. CDR3 length: 13 amino acids. Per the germline V gene, CDR1 is LNHDA and CDR2 is SQIVND (reference sequence). The full variable domain, its missing parts supplied by reference TRBV19 and TRBJ1-2, is DGGITQSPKYLFRKEGQNVTLSCEQNLNHDAMYWYRQDPGQGLRLIYYSQIVNDFQKGDIAEGYSVSREKKESFPLTVTSAQKNPTAFYLCASSSTRTYGYTFGSGTRLTVV.

This rearrangement joins TRBV5-1 to TRBJ2-7; the TRBD1 assignment by TCRdb is unverifiable without DNA. This CDR3 is 14 amino acids long. Germline CDR1 and CDR2: SGHRS and YFSETQ. CDR3 region: CASSEPGPSYEQYF. The full variable domain, in which reference TRBV5-1 and TRBJ2-7 provide the parts outside the CDR3, is KAGVTQTPRYLIKTRGQQVTLSCSPISGHRSVSWYQQTPGQGLQFLFEYFSETQRNKGNFPGRFSGRQFSNSRSEMNVSTLELGDSALYLCASSEPGPSYEQYFGPGTRLTVT.

Frequency places this clonotype as medium-sized. The genes are TRBV29-1 and TRBJ2-7; TCRdb returns TRBD1, unconfirmable since there is no DNA. Looked up from germline, CDR1 is SQVTM and CDR2 is ANQGSEA. This CDR3 spans 13 amino acids. CDR3 residues: CSVVGTGTGEQYF.

The CDR3 loop is CASKRDSTHQPQHF. The rearrangement uses TRBV25-1 and TRBJ1-5; TCRdb indicates TRBD1, and absent DNA this call remains unverified. The germline CDR1 and CDR2 sequences are MGHDK and SYGVNS. CDR3 length: 14 residues.

The V gene is TRBV28, the J gene TRBJ1-5; the D gene TCRdb calls, TRBD1, cannot be checked with no DNA. Looked up from germline, CDR1 is MDHEN and CDR2 is SYDVKM. The CDR3 has 13 residues. This CDR3 reads CASRTGQTQPQHF.

V usage is TRBV7-9 and J usage is TRBJ2-1; TCRdb selects TRBD1, and the lack of DNA leaves this call unchecked. The CDR3 covers 14 residues. Germline V lookup: CDR1 SEHNR, CDR2 FQNEAQ (reference sequence). The chain's CDR3 is CASSLVGTDNEQFF.